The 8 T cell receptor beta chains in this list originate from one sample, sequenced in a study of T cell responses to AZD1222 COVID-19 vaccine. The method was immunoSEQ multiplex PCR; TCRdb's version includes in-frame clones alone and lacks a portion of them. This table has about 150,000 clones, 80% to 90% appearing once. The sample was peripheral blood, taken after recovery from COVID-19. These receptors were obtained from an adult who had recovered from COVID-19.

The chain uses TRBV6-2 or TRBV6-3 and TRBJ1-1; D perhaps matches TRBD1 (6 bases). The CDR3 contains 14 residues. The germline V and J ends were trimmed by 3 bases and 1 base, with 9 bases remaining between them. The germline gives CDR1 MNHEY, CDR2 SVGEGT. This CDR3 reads CASSYEGGNTEAFF. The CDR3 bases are TGTGCCAGCAGTTATGAGGGGGGGAACACTGAAGCTTTCTTT.

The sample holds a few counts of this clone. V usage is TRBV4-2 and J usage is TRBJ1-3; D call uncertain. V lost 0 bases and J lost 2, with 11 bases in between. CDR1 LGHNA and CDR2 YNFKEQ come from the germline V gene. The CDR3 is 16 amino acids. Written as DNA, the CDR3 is TGTGCCAGCAGCCAAGATCAATCCGCCACTGGAAACACCATATATTTT. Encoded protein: CASSQDQSATGNTIYF.

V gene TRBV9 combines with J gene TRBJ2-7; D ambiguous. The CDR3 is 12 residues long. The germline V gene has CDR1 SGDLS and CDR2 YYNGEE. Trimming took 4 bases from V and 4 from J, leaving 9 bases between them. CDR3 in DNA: TGTGCCAGCAGCATCGACGGGTACGAGCAGTACTTC. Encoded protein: CASSIDGYEQYF.

In nucleotides, the CDR3 is TGTGCCAGCAGTTTAACCTCGCGATACACTGAAGCTTTCTTT. Translation gives CASSLTSRYTEAFF. The J gene is TRBJ1-1, the V gene TRBV27; D is undetermined. This CDR3 region has 14 residues. The ends were cut back, 2 bases at V and 3 bases at J, with 10 bases in the middle. CDR1 MNHEY and CDR2 SMNVEV come from the germline V gene (reference sequence).

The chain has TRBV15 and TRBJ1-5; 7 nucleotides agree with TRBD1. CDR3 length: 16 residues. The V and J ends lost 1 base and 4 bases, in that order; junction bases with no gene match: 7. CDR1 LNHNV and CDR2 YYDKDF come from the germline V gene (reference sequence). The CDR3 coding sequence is TGTGCCACCAGCAGAGGTCCAATACAGGGGAATCAGCCCCAGCATTTT. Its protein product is CATSRGPIQGNQPQHF.

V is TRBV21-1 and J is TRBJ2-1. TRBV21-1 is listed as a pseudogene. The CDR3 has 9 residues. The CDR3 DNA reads TGTGCCAGCAGCAATGAGCAGTTCTTC. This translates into CASSNEQFF.

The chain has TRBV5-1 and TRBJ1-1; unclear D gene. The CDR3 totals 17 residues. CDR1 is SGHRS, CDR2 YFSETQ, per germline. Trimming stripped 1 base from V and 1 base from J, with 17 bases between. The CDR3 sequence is CASSLNAPLGKNTEAFF. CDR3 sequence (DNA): TGCGCCAGCAGCTTGAACGCTCCCTTAGGGAAGAACACTGAAGCTTTCTTT.

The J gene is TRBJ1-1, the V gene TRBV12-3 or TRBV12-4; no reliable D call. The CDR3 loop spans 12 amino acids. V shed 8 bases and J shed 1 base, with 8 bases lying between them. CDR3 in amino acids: CASFLRNTEAFF. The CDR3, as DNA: TGTGCCAGCTTTCTCCGGAACACTGAAGCTTTCTTT.